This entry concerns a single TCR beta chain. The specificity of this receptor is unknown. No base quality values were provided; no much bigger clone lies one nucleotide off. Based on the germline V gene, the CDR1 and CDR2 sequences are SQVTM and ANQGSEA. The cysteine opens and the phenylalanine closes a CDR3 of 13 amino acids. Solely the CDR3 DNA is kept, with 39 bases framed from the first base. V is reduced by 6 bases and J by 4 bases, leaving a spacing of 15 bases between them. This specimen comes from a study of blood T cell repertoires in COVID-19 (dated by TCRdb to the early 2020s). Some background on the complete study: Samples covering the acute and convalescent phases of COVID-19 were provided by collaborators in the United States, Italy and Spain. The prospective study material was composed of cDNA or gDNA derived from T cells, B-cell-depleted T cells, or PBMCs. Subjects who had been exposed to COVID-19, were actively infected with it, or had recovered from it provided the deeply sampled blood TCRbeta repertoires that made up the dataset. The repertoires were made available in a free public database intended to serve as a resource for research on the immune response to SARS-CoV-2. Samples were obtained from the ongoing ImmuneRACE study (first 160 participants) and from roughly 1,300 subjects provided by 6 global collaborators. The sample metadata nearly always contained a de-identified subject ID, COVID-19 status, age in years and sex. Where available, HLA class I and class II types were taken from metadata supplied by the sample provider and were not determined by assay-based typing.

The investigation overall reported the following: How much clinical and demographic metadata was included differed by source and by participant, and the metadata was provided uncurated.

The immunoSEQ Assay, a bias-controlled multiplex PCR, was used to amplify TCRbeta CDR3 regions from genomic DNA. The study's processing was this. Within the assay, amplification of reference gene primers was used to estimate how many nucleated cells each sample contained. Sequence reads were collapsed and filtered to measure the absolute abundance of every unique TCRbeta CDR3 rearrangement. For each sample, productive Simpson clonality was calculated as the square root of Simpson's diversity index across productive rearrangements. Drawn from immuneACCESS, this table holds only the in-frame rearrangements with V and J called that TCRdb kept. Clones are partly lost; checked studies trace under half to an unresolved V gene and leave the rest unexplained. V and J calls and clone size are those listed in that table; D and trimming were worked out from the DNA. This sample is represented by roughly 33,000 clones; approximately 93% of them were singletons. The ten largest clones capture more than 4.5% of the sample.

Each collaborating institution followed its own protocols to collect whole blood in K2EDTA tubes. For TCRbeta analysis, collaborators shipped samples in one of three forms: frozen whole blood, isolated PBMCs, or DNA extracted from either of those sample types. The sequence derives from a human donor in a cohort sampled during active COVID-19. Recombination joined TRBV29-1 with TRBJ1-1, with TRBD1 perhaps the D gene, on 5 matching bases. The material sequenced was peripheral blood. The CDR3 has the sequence CSVWGGEGTEAFF. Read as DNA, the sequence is TGCAGCGTCTGGGGGGGGGAAGGCACTGAAGCTTTCTTT.